The present T cell receptor beta chain was sequenced within a study of blood T cells in healthy people across ages. Notes on this clonotype: What it recognizes is unknown. Mismatch with germline at one junction end may stem from a read error.

The donors, all healthy, were Caucasians living in Russia, aged about 6 to 90. Study conclusions and caveats: The unsorted PBMCs prevented any conclusive comparison of naive versus antigen-experienced cells.

Alongside a J-beta primer mix, a sample-barcoded 5' primer served in a second PCR lasting 7 to 11 cycles. Tags on each cDNA molecule came from a template-switch adaptor with 12 random nucleotides. Each CDR3 protein gets one entry after TCRdb re-called the 5' RACE reads with MiXCR. The table lists roughly 1.7 million distinct CDR3 sequences, about 31% of them singletons. CDR1 and CDR2 (germline): SGHRS, YFSETQ. The CDR3 has 15 residues. The source of this sequence is a woman under 40 in good health. Sequencing used blood. The V gene is TRBV5-1, the J gene TRBJ2-5; D gene ambiguous. The CDR3 DNA sequence: TGCGCCAGCAGCTTGGGTGTGGGCGGCCAAGAGACCCTGTACTTC. This gives the protein CASSLGVGGQETLYF.